A single sample gave rise to the 20 T cell receptor beta chains below, sequenced in a study of shared clonotypes between healthy human individuals. Only in-frame clones appear in the TCRdb table, and some are missing; sequencing was by immunoSEQ multiplex PCR. The sample lists approximately 340,000 clones; around two thirds were seen once. Sequenced input: memory CD4+ T cells sorted from blood. Subset meaning: CD45RA-negative fraction. The receptors come from a man aged 25 to 40 in good health.

The rearrangement joins TRBV7-9 to TRBJ2-1; D is uncertain. Trimming cost V 4 bases and J 5 bases, with 18 bases left between them. The CDR3 extends over 16 amino acids. Germline CDR1 SEHNR, CDR2 FQNEAQ (reference sequence). The CDR3, as DNA: TGTGCCAGCAGCTCCAGAGGCGGCGGCCCCCACAATGAGCAGTTCTTC. Protein sequence: CASSSRGGGPHNEQFF.

This clone was observed once. The chain uses TRBV29-1 and TRBJ1-2; no firm D call. CDR1 is SQVTM, CDR2 ANQGSEA, per germline. V lost 3 bases to trimming and J lost 8 bases, with 10 bases between them. The CDR3 is 11 residues long. The CDR3 loop reads CSVEGRAGYTF. In DNA form, the CDR3 reads TGCAGCGTTGAGGGGAGGGCCGGCTACACCTTC.

This clone was recorded once. The V and J genes are TRBV11-2 and TRBJ2-1; TRBD2 matches 8 bases. The CDR3 runs to 17 residues. The germline CDR1 and CDR2 sequences are SGHAT and FQNNGV. The trim removed 5 bases at V and 0 bases at J, leaving 9 bases unmatched. The CDR3 here is CASSPTSGQSSYNEQFF. The DNA for the CDR3 is TGTGCCAGCAGCCCTACTAGCGGACAAAGCTCCTACAATGAGCAGTTCTTC.

The chain has TRBV13 and TRBJ2-1; 13 bases are shared with TRBD2. The CDR3 runs 18 residues. Germline CDR1 reads PRHDT; CDR2 reads FYEKMQ (reference sequence). Unmatched junction bases numbered 9, after V lost 0 bases and J lost 7 bases. The chain's CDR3 is CASSLGTRTSGSRNEQFF. The CDR3 bases are TGTGCCAGCAGCTTAGGGACACGGACTAGCGGGAGTAGGAATGAGCAGTTCTTC.

The chain couples TRBV5-4 to TRBJ2-4, with D perhaps matching TRBD1 or TRBD2 (6 bases each). Germline V gene data show CDR1 as SGHNT and CDR2 as YYREEE (reference sequence). V was shortened by 0 bases and J by 8 bases, with 15 bases between the two germline ends. The CDR3 runs to 15 residues. The CDR3 region has the DNA TGTGCCAGCAGCTTGGGTGGAGGGGGAACGGACATTCAGTACTTC. This sequence encodes CASSLGGGGTDIQYF.

The chain joins TRBV7-9 to TRBJ1-2; 8 nucleotides match TRBD1. Losses at the gene ends were 0 bases for V and 4 bases for J; bases not matched to a gene: 1. CDR1 and CDR2 from the germline V gene are SEHNR and FQNEAQ (reference sequence). This CDR3 is built from 14 residues. The CDR3 loop reads CASSLATGVYGYTF. CDR3 coding DNA: TGTGCCAGCAGCTTAGCGACAGGGGTCTATGGCTACACCTTC.

V and J are TRBV11-2 and TRBJ2-7, with D tentatively TRBD2 (7 bases). There are 17 residues in the CDR3. Germline values: CDR1 SGHAT, CDR2 FQNNGV. V was clipped by 3 bases and J by 0 bases, with 18 bases between them. The CDR3 here is CASSLGGLAAVSYEQYF. In DNA, the CDR3 is TGTGCCAGCAGCTTGGGGGGGCTAGCGGCCGTCTCCTACGAGCAGTACTTC.

The J gene is TRBJ2-7, the V gene TRBV15; 7 nucleotides line up with TRBD1. The CDR3 sequence is 13 residues long. Germline CDR1 reads LNHNV; CDR2 reads YYDKDF (reference sequence). V shed 5 bases, J shed 2 bases, and the junction held 3 bases outside the gene matches. The CDR3 DNA reads as TGTGCCACCAGCGGGGACAGAGCCTACGAGCAGTACTTC. This sequence encodes CATSGDRAYEQYF.

In regard to this clone: Other DNA sequences in the same sample also yield this CDR3. The chain has TRBV9 and TRBJ2-7; D is uncertain. The ends were cut back, 2 bases at V and 0 bases at J, with 9 bases in the middle. This CDR3 is built from 14 residues. Germline-derived CDR1 and CDR2 are SGDLS and YYNGEE. Here the CDR3 reads CASSVDGSSYEQYF. DNA for the CDR3: TGTGCCAGCAGCGTGGACGGTAGCTCCTACGAGCAGTACTTC.

The V gene is TRBV5-5, the J gene TRBJ2-2; TRBD2 agrees at 9 bases. V lost 2 bases and J lost 3; bases outside the gene matches: 2. The CDR3 spans 15 residues. The germline CDR1 and CDR2 sequences are SGHKS and YYEKEE (reference sequence). The CDR3 DNA follows: TGTGCCAGCAGCTTTTTAGCGGGAGACACCGGGGAGCTGTTTTTT. This codes for CASSFLAGDTGELFF.

V and J are TRBV4-3 and TRBJ2-1; D gene uncertain. The germline gives CDR1 LGHNA, CDR2 YSLEER. This CDR3 contains 16 residues. Trimming took 0 bases from V and 9 from J, leaving 18 bases between them. The CDR3 sequence is CASSQDPPQNGGEQFF. CDR3 DNA: TGCGCCAGCAGCCAAGATCCTCCCCAAAATGGCGGTGAGCAGTTCTTC.

The chain couples TRBV2 to TRBJ2-1, with a possible D match to TRBD1 (5 bases). Trimming removed 7 bases at V and 8 bases at J, with 21 bases between. Germline lookup yields CDR1 SNHLY and CDR2 FYNNEI. The CDR3 has 15 residues. CDR3 sequence reads: CASILGQGDSYEQFF. The CDR3 DNA reads TGTGCCAGCATTCTAGGCCAGGGCGACAGTTATGAGCAGTTCTTC.

CDR3: CASSLVSGQGETQYF. CDR3 DNA sequence: TGTGCCAGCAGCTTGGTGTCTGGGCAGGGAGAGACCCAGTACTTC. The rearrangement joins TRBV5-4 to TRBJ2-5; a weak D match, TRBD1 (5 bases). Germline CDR1 SGHNT, CDR2 YYREEE (reference sequence). V was trimmed by 0 bases and J by 4 bases, leaving 13 bases between them. The CDR3 is 15 residues long.

The V call is TRBV5-4, the J call TRBJ2-3; 7 bases are a match to TRBD2. Per the germline V gene, CDR1 is SGHNT and CDR2 is YYREEE (reference sequence). This CDR3 has 14 residues. The ends lost 4 bases at V and 1 base at J; junction bases unmatched: 3. The CDR3 region has the DNA TGTGCCAGCAGCCAGGCGGGGGGCACAGATACGCAGTATTTT. As protein: CASSQAGGTDTQYF.

The chain combines TRBV10-3 with TRBJ2-5, with no clear D. Germline assignment: CDR1 ENHRY and CDR2 SYGVKD. V lost 3 bases and J lost 2, with 7 bases in between. CDR3 size: 13 residues. The CDR3 nucleotides are TGTGCCATCAGTGACTACAGTCAAGAGACCCAGTACTTC. This codes for CAISDYSQETQYF.

This chain links TRBV7-2 with TRBJ2-3; D possibly corresponds to TRBD2 (7 bases). The V end lost 2 bases, the J end lost 4 bases, and 16 bases lay between the germline ends. Germline V gene sequence: CDR1 SGHTA, CDR2 FQGNSA. The length of the CDR3 is 16 residues. The CDR3 nucleotides are TGTGCCAGCAGCTTAAGCGCCAGGCGGGGGCCAGATACGCAGTATTTT. This translates into CASSLSARRGPDTQYF.

The chain links TRBV25-1 to TRBJ1-1; maybe TRBD1 (5 bases). The CDR3 length is 17 residues. The germline V gene encodes CDR1 MGHDK and CDR2 SYGVNS. Trimming cost V 1 base and J 5 bases, with 20 bases left between them. The CDR3 DNA sequence: TGTGCCAGCAGTGAATCGGGGCTAGGGAAGGGTGGGACTGAAGCTTTCTTT. It is translated as CASSESGLGKGGTEAFF.

As for this clone: One end of the junction is discordant with germline, which a read error may explain. The chain combines TRBV7-8 with TRBJ1-2, with 10 nucleotides matching TRBD1. Per germline, CDR1 SGHVS and CDR2 FQNEAQ. CDR3 length: 14 amino acids. In DNA, the CDR3 is TGTGCCGGCAGTTCTCAAACCGGGACAGGGGACTACACCTTC. Its translation is CAGSSQTGTGDYTF.

This clone was seen more than once but under ten times. The chain combines TRBV10-3 with TRBJ2-7; 7 bases are a match to TRBD1. Losses at the gene ends were 3 bases for V and 4 bases for J; bases not matched to a gene: 6. Germline V gene lookup returns CDR1 ENHRY and CDR2 SYGVKD. This CDR3 has 14 amino acids. The CDR3 nucleotides are TGTGCCATCAGTGAAGGGACAGAGATATACGAGCAGTACTTC. Its translation is CAISEGTEIYEQYF.

A few counts support this clone. The rearrangement uses TRBV28 and TRBJ1-1, with 10 bases lining up with TRBD1. Losses at the gene ends were 5 bases for V and 3 bases for J; bases not matched to a gene: 9. The CDR3 has 16 residues. Germline V gene lookup returns CDR1 MDHEN and CDR2 SYDVKM. The CDR3 sequence is CASSAPGQGSDTEAFF. In DNA, the CDR3 is TGTGCCAGCAGTGCACCGGGACAGGGGAGCGACACTGAAGCTTTCTTT.